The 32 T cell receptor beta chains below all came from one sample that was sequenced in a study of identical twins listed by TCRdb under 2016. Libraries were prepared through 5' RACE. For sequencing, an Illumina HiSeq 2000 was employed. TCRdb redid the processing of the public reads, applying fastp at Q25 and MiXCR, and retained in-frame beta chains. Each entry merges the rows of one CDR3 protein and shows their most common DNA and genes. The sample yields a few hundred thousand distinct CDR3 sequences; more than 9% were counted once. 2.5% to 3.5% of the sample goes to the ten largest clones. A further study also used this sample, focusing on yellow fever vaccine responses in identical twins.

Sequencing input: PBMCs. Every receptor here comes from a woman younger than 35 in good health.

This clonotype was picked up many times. CDR3: CASSQLGGMDIQYF. The CDR3 coding sequence is TGTGCCAGCAGCCAGCTCGGGGGAATGGACATTCAGTACTTC. The chain employs TRBV3-1 and TRBJ2-4, with D possibly TRBD2 on 6 matching bases. CDR3 length equals 14 residues. Germline CDR1 LGHDT, CDR2 YNNKEL (reference sequence). V was trimmed by 3 bases and J by 8 bases, leaving 14 bases between them.

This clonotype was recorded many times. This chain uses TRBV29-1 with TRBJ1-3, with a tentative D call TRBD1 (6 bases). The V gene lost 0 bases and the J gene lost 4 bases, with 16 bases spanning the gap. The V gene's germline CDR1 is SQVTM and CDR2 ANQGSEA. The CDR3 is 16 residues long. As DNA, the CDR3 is TGCAGCGTTGAAGATGGACAGACGTTACGAGGAAACACCATATATTTT. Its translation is CSVEDGQTLRGNTIYF.

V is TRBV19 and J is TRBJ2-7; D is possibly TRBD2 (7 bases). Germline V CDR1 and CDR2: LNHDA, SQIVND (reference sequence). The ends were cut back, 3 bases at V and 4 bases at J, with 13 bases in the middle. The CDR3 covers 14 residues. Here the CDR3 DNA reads TGTGCCAGTAGTATGGGACGGGGGGCTTACGAGCAGTACTTC. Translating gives CASSMGRGAYEQYF.

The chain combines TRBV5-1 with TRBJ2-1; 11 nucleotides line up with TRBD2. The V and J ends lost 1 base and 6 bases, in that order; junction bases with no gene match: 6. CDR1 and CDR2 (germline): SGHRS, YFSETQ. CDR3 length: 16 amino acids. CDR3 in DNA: TGCGCCAGCAGCTTGTTCGGGACTAGCGGTACCAATGAGCAGTTCTTC. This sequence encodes CASSLFGTSGTNEQFF.

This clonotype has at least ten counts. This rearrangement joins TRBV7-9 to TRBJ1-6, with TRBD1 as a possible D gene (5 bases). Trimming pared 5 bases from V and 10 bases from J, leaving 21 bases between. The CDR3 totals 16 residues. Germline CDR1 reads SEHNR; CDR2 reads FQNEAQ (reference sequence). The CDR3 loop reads CASSPKKPGRDSPLHF. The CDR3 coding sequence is TGTGCCAGCAGCCCGAAAAAACCGGGGAGGGACTCACCCCTCCACTTT.

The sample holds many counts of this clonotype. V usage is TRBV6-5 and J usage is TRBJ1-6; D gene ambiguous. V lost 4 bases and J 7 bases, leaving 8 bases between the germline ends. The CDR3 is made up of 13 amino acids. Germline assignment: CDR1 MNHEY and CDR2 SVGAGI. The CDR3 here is CASSLARNSPLHF. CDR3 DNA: TGTGCCAGCAGTTTGGCCAGAAATTCACCCCTCCACTTT.

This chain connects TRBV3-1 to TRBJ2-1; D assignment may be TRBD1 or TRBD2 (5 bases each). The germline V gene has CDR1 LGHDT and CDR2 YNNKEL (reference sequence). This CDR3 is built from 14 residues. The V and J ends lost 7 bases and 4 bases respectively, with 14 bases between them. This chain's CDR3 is CASNQGRGYNEQFF. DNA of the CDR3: TGTGCCAGCAACCAGGGTCGGGGTTACAATGAGCAGTTCTTC.

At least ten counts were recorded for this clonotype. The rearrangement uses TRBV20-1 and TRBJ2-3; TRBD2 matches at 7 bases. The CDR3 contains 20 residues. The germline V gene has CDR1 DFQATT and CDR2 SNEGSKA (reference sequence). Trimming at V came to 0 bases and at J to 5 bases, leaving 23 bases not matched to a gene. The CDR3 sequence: CSARDYSKRPPGGPLDTQYF. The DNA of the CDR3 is TGCAGTGCTAGAGATTATTCCAAAAGACCACCGGGGGGACCGTTAGATACGCAGTATTTT.

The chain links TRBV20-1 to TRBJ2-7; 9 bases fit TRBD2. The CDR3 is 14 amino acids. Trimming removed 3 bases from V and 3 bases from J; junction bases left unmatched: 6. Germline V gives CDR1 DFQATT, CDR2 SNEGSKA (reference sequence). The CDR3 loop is CSARSPSGNYEQYF. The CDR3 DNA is TGCAGTGCTAGGTCCCCTAGCGGGAACTACGAGCAGTACTTC.

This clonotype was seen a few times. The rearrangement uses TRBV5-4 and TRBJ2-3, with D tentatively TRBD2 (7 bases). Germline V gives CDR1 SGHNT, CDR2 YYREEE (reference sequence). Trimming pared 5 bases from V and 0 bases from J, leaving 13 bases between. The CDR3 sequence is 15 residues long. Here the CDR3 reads CASSEGGDSTDTQYF. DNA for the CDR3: TGTGCCAGCAGTGAAGGGGGGGATAGCACAGATACGCAGTATTTT.

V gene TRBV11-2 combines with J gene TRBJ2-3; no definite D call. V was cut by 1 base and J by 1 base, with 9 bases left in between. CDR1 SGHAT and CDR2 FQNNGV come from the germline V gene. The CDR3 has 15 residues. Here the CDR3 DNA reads TGTGCCAGCAGCTTAGGGGCAGGCCGCACAGATACGCAGTATTTT. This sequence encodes CASSLGAGRTDTQYF.

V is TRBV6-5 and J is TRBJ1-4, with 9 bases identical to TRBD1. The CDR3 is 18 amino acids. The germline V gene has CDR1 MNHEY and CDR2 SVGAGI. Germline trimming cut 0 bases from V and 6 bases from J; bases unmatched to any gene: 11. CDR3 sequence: CASSYSFPGQGAYEKLFF. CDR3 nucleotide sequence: TGTGCCAGCAGTTACTCGTTCCCGGGACAGGGAGCTTATGAAAAACTGTTTTTT.

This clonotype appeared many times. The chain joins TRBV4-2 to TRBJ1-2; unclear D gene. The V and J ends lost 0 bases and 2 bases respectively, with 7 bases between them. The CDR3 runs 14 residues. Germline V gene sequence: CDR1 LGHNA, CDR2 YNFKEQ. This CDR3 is CASSQDRRNYGYTF. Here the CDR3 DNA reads TGTGCCAGCAGCCAAGACAGAAGGAACTATGGCTACACCTTC.

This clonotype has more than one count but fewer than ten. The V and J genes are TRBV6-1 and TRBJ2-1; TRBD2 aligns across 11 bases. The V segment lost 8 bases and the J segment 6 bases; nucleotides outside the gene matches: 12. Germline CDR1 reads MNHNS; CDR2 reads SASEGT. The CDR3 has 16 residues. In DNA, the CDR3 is TGTGCCAGCGTCAAGTATCTAGCGGGAGGAGGCAATGAGCAGTTCTTC. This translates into CASVKYLAGGGNEQFF.

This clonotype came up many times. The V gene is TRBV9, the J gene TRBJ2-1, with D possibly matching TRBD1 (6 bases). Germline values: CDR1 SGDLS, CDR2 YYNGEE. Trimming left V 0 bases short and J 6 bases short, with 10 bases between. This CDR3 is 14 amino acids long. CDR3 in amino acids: CASSVDRVGNEQFF. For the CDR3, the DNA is TGTGCCAGCAGCGTAGACAGGGTTGGCAATGAGCAGTTCTTC.

As DNA, the CDR3 is TGTGCCAGCAGCCGGGACTGGTTAACCTACGAGCAGTACTTC. This codes for CASSRDWLTYEQYF. This rearrangement joins TRBV7-2 to TRBJ2-7; weak D call: TRBD2 (6 bases). V dropped 5 bases and J dropped 2 bases, with 13 bases sitting between them. CDR3 size: 14 residues. Per the germline V gene, CDR1 is SGHTA and CDR2 is FQGNSA.

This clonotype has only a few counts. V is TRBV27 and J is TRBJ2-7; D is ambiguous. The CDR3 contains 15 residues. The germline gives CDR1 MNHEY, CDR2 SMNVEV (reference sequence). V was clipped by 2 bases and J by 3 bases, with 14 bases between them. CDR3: CASSLTVRPNYEQYF. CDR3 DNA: TGTGCCAGCAGTTTAACGGTCAGACCAAACTACGAGCAGTACTTC.

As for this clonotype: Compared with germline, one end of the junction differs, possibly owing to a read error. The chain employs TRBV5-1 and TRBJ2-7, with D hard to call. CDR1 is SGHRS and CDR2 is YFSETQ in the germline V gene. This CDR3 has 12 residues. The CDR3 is CSSSLGSYEQYF. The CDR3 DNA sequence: TGCTCCAGCAGCTTGGGGTCGTACGAGCAGTACTTC.

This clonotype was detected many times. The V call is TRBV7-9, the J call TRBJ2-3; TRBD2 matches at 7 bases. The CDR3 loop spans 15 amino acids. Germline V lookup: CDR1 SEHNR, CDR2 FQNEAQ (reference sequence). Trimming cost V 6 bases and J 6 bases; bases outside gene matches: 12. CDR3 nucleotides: TGTGCCAGCAGTCACATGGGGGGGACTTCGGATACGCAGTATTTT. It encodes CASSHMGGTSDTQYF.

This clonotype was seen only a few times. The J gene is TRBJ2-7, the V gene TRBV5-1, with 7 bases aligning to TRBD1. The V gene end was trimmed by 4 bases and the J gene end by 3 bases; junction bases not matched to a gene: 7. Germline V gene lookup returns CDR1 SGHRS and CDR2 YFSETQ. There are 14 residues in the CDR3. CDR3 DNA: TGCGCCAGCAGCACCGGACAGGCCGGCTACGAGCAGTACTTC. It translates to CASSTGQAGYEQYF.

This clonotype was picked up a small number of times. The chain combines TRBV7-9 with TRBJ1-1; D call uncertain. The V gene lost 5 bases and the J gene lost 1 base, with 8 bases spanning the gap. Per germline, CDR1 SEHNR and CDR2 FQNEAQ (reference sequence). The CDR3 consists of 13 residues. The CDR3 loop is CASSPSPNTEAFF. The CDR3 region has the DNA TGTGCCAGCAGCCCGAGCCCGAACACTGAAGCTTTCTTT.

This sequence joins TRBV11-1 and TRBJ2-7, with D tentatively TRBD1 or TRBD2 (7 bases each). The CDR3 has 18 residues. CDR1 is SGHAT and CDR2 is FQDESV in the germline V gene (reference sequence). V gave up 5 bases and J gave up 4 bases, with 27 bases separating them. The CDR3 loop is CASSPLPGAARGGYEQYF. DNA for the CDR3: TGTGCCAGCAGCCCACTCCCGGGAGCGGCCAGGGGGGGGTACGAGCAGTACTTC.

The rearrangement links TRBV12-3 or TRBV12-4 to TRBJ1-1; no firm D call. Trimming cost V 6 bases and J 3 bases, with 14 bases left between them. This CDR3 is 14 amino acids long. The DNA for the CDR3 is TGTGCCAGCAGCCCCCGTATAAGGGACACTGAAGCTTTCTTT. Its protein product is CASSPRIRDTEAFF.

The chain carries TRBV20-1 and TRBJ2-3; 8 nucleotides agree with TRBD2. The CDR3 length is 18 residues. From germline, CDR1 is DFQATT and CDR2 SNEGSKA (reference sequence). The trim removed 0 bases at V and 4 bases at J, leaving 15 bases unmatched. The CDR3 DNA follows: TGCAGTGCTAGAGACTTACAAACCCATAGCGGGAACCCAGATACGCAGTATTTT. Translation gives CSARDLQTHSGNPDTQYF.

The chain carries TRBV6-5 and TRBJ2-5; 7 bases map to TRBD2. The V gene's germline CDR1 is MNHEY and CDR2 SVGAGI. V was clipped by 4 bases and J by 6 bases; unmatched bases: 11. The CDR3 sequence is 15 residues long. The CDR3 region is CASSSRGAGEQTQYF. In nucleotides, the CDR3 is TGTGCCAGCAGTTCCCGAGGGGCGGGAGAACAGACCCAGTACTTC.

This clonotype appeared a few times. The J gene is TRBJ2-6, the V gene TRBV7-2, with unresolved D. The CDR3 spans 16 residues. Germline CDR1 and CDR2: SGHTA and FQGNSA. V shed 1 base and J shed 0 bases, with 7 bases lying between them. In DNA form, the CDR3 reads TGTGCCAGCAGCTTAGGACGGCTCTCTGGGGCCAACGTCCTGACTTTC. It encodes CASSLGRLSGANVLTF.

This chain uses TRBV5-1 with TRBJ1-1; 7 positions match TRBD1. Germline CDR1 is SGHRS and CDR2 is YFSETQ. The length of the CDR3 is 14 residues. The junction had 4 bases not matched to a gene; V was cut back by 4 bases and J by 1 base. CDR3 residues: CASSTGQTNTEAFF. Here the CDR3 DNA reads TGCGCCAGCAGCACGGGACAGACGAACACTGAAGCTTTCTTT.

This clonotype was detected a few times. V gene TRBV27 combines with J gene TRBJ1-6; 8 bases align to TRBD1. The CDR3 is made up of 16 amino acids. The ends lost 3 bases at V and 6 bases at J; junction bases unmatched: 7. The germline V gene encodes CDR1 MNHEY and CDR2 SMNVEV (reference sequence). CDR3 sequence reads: CASSFLQGAGNSPLHF. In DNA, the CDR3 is TGTGCCAGCAGTTTCCTTCAGGGGGCGGGTAATTCACCCCTCCACTTT.

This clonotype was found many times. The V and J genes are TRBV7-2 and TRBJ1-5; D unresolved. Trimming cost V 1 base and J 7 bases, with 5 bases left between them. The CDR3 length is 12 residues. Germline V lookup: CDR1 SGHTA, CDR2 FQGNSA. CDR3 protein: CASSLGEQPQHF. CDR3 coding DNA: TGTGCCAGCAGCTTAGGGGAACAGCCCCAGCATTTT. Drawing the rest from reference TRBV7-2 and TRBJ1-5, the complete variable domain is GAGVSQSPSNKVTEKGKDVELRCDPISGHTALYWYRQSLGQGLEFLIYFQGNSAPDKSGLPSDRFSAERTGGSVSTLTIQRTQQEDSAVYLCASSLGEQPQHFGDGTRLSIL.

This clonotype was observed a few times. CDR3 nucleotide sequence: TGTGCCAGCACCCGACTTGGGACTAGCGGATTTGAGCAGTTCTTC. Translated, it gives CASTRLGTSGFEQFF. The rearrangement joins TRBV7-8 to TRBJ2-1, with 11 positions matching TRBD2. Trimming took 7 bases from V and 9 from J; bases not matched to a gene: 11. CDR1 and CDR2 (germline): SGHVS, FQNEAQ. This CDR3 has 15 amino acids.

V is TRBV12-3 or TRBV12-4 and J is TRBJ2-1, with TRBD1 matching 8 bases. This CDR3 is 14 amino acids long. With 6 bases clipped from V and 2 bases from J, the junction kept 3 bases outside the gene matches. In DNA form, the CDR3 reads TGTGCCAGCAGATTGACAGGGGCCTACAATGAGCAGTTCTTC. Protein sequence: CASRLTGAYNEQFF.

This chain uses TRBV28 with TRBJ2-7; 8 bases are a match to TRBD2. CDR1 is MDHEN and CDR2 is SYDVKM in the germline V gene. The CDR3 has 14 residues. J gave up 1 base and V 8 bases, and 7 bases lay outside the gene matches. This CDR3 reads CASESGGTSYEQYF. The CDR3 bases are TGTGCCAGCGAGTCGGGAGGGACATCCTACGAGCAGTACTTC.